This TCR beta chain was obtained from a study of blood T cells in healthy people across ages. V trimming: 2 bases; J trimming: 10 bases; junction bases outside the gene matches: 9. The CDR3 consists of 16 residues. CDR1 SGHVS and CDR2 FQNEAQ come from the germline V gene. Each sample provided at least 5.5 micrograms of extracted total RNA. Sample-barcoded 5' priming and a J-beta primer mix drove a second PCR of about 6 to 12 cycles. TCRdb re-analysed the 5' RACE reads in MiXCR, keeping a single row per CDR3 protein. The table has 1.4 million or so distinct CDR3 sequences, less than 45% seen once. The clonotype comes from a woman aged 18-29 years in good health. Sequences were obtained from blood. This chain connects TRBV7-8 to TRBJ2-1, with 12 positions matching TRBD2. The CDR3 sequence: CASSLIRLAGVDEQFF. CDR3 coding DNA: TGTGCCAGCAGCTTAATTAGACTAGCGGGAGTGGACGAGCAGTTCTTC.